This TCR beta chain was documented in a study of PD-1 blockade in mismatch repair-deficient tumors. As for the study in general: Enrolled about 2013-2017, patients had progressing, pretreated mismatch repair-deficient cancers of 11 to 13 types.

Study-level points and caveats: Rapid post-treatment expansion, then contraction, generally preceding radiologic response, marked tumor-resident clones.

Sequencing was performed with immunoSEQ multiplex PCR; in TCRdb, only in-frame clones are kept and a portion is missing. The sample includes roughly 130,000 clones, roughly 90% of them seen just once. This clone was detected only once. Antigen: not known. The CDR3 length is 17 residues. Germline assignment: CDR1 MGHRA and CDR2 YSYEKL. After removal of 3 bases from V and 2 bases from J, the junction contained 10 bases not matched to a gene. All patients were mismatch repair deficient, assessed by either PCR or immunohistochemistry. Three pembrolizumab responders had their TCRs sequenced. The TCR comes from an adult with mismatch repair-deficient cancer. V and J are TRBV4-1 and TRBJ2-5, with TRBD2 identical over 9 bases. Source: peripheral blood, taken 72 weeks after starting pembrolizumab. CDR3 protein: CASSHGIAGGKQETQYF. The CDR3 nucleotides are TGCGCCAGCAGCCACGGAATCGCGGGAGGGAAGCAAGAGACCCAGTACTTC.